These T cell receptor beta chains were read from a single sample in a study of blood T cell repertoires in COVID-19. TCRdb keeps only in-frame clones here, not all; method: immunoSEQ multiplex PCR. This sample has some 90,000 clones, with about 84% found just once. Sequencing was done on a sample of peripheral blood. These TCRs come from a man in his fifties or sixties with acute or convalescent COVID-19. Both conserved end residues are part of each CDR3. Each record gives: V gene, CDR3 protein.

TRBV6-1 | CASSENSNYGYTF
TRBV5-4 | CASSSGQGAIYEQYF
TRBV28 | CASSLDNSGANVLTF
TRBV5-6 | CASSSGVGETQYF
TRBV5-1 | CASSLARGGIYEQYF
TRBV30 | CAWSTKECGYGYTF
TRBV9 | CASSVGLAGQPQHF
TRBV5-1 | CASSLGGQGISEAFF
TRBV7-2 | CASSLEDYSPSNF
TRBV11-2 | CASKGLAGIQETQYF
TRBV5-6 | CASSSLGGTQYF
TRBV18 | CASSRATGEYEQYF
TRBV6-5 | CASSTAGINTDTQYF
TRBV24-1 | CATSGVDSLGLVDSPDNTYNEQFF
TRBV6-6 | CASTYLGGNTEAFF
TRBV27 | CASNSQFPGQGFSGANVLTF
TRBV18 | CASSPVPPGRLGTQYF
TRBV10-3 | CASTLGASSTDTQYF
TRBV7-2 | CASKQGAGNTEAFF
TRBV6-2/TRBV6-3 | CASSYLGQALRPLHF
TRBV27 | CASSSGHEQYF
TRBV12-3/TRBV12-4 | CASSLEPGQITFF
TRBV25-1 | CASSEWGGGSSYEQYF
TRBV30 | CAWSVFNEDQPQHF
TRBV5-1 | CASSLVQSHYEQYF
TRBV18 | CASSPNQGNNSPLHF
TRBV6-2/TRBV6-3 | CASSYEGGIGRETQYF
TRBV5-4 | CATWTSGLRPLSTDTQYF
TRBV7-9 | CASSLAQGAFGNTIYF
TRBV18 | CASSPPGRTLPEQYF
TRBV11-3 | CASSVAGAGGYTF
TRBV28 | CASSTMSLDRGGKETQYF
TRBV6-5 | CASSYSGRGRLSEQYF
TRBV6-2/TRBV6-3 | CASSYSFQQPQHF
TRBV5-1 | CASSLAGDIQYF
TRBV5-4 | CASSSRTMGETQYF
TRBV27 | CASRRQGADTQYF
TRBV18 | CASSRQGRDTGELFF
TRBV7-2 | CASSLGAVESMGYGYTF
TRBV6-5 | CASSYSGDFSVPLHF
TRBV5-1 | CASSLYATGNTGELFF
TRBV30 | CAWSVQTGTYEKLFF
TRBV2 | CASSELGISGANVLTF
TRBV19 | CASSRGGARNTEAFF
TRBV25-1 | CASSEWSLRADTQYF
TRBV7-2 | CASSPWTGFSQPQHF
TRBV5-6 | CASSYGTSGANNEQFF
TRBV5-1 | CASSLQGQETQYF
TRBV2 | CASTRQDRGGELFF
TRBV19 | CASSITGQGVRYGYTF
TRBV7-2 | CASSPDSNRGRGNTIYF
TRBV5-1 | CASSKPGQGGEGYTF
TRBV7-2 | CASSLSRTGLGEQFF
TRBV7-8 | CASSFLLAGSSSYNEQFF
TRBV2 | CASPHPRTVYNEQFF
TRBV7-8 | CASSFRVGDSGKDTQYF
TRBV7-8 | CASSLGLRNTGELFF